This T cell receptor (delta chain) was recovered during a study of gamma delta lymphoproliferative disorders and STAT genes. Study background: The LymphoTrack Dx TCRG Assay amplified gamma chains from at least 50 ng of genomic DNA.

TCRdb reanalyzed the multiplex PCR reads using CATT. This sample carries around 4,200 delta-chain clones, more than 0.8% of them seen once, and the ten largest clones take around 20%. The receptor sequences were amplified from genomic DNA of peripheral blood mononuclear cells. Age- and sex-matched healthy adult donors provided control blood. The CDR3 covers 18 residues. V dropped 0 bases and J dropped 0 bases, with 11 bases sitting between them. Per germline, CDR1 GEAIGNYY and CDR2 EKD. This clone was observed a few times. This DNA translates differently at residue 6 from the TCRdb protein, which is that of a much larger clone; a read error is likely, and the protein shown is the DNA's own translation.

The V and J genes are TRDV2 and TRDJ3; no clear D. The sequenced material came from blood. This TCR derives from a human donor in good health. This CDR3 reads CACDTVGPSSWDTRQMFF. In DNA, the CDR3 is TGTGCCTGTGACACCGTGGGACCAAGCTCCTGGGACACCCGACAGATGTTTTTC.